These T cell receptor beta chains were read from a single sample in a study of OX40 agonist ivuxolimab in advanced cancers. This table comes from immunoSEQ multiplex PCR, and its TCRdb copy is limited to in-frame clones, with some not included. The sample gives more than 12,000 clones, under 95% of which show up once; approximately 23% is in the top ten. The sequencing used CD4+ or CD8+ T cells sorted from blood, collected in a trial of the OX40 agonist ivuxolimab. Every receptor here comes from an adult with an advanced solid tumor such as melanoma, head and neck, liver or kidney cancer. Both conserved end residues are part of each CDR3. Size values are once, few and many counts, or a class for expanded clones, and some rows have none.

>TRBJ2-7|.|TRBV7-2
CASSLGQGRGEQYF
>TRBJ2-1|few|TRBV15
CATSRGGGEQFF
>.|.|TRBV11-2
CASSLVPTYEQYF
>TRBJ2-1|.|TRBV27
CASSLDGTSDEQFF
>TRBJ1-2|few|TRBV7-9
CASSSLDLGYTF
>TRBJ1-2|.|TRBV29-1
CSVDDNYGYTF
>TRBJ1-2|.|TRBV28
CASSLATGGWYGYTF
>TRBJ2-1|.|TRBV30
CAWSDKRLSDEQFF
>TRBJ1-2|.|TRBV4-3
CASSQLFQGYGYTF
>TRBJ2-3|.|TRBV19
CASSWGSTDTQYF
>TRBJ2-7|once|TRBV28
CASSPLDRAYEQYF
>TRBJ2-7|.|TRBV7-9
CASSLGLGYHEQYF
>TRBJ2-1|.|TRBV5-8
CASSFRDRVSNEQFF
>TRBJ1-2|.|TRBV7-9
CASSPPGQGGYGYTF
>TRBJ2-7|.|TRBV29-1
CSVDKGSYEQYF
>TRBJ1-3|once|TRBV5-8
CASGYRGSSGNTIYF
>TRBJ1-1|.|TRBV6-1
CASRDSPHTEAFF
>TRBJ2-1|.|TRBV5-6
CASSWASSRNEQFF
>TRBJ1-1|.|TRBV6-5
CASSPGGTEAFF
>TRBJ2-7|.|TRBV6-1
CARGPGGGNYEQYF
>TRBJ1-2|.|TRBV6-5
CASIGQGAYGYTF
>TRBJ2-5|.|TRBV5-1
CASSVPGPRGETQYF
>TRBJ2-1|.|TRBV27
CAISDRANEQFF
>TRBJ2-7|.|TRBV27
CASSLTGSYEQYF
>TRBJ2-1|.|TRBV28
CASSFLAVRDNEQFF
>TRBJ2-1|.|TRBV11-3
CASSQRDNEQFF
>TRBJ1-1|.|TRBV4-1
CASSQGKGLNTEAFF
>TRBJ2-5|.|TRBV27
CASSYQAGEETQYF
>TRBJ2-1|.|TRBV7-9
CASSLSPTEAFF
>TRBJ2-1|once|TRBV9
CASSVEERGGLNEQFF
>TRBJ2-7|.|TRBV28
CASRGGGFRWEQYF
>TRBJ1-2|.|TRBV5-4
CASSLDRDGYTF
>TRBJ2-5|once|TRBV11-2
CASSLDRGLETQYF
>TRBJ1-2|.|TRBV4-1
CASSQEGQQYGYTF
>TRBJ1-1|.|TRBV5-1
CASRQTGWGIGEAFF
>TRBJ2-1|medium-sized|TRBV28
CASSRKVAIHNEQFF
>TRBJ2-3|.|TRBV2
CASSEASGIADTQYF
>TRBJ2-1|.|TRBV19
CASSQGGSSNEQFF
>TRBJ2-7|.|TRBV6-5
CASSYRGLEQYF
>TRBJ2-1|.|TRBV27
CASSFPKLPSGRDEQFF
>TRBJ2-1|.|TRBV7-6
CASSPWVSGVTREQFF
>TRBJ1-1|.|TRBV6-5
CASSYDRARAEAFF
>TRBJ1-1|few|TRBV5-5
CASNGVNTEAFF
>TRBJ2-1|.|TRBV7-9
CASSLVVSGNEQFF
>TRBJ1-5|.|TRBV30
CAWNTGNQPQHF
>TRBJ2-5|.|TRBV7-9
CASSLVAQGMETQYF
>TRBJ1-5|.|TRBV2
CASSAGTGVNQPQHF
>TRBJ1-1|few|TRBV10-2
CASSAGTEAFF
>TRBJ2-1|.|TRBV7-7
CASSPEPRGPFLFF
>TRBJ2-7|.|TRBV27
CASSSGQGAHEQYF